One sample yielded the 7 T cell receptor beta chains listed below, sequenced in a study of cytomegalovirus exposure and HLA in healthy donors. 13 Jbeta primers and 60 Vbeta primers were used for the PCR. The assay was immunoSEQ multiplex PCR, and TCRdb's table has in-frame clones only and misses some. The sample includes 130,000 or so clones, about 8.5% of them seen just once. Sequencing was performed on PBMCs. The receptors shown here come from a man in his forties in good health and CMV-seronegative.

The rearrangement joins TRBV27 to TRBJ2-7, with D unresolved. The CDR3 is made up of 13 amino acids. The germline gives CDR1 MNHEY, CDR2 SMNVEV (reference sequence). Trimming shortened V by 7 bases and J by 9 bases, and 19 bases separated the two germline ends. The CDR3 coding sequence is TGTGCCAGCACCCCTAGTGTGTGTTCGTGGCAGTACTTC. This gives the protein CASTPSVCSWQYF.

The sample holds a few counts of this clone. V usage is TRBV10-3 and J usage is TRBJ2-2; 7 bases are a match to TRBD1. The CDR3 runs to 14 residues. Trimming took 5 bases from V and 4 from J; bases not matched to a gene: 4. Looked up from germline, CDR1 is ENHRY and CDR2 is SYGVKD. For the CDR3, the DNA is TGTGCCATCAGTAAACAGGGGCCCACCGGGGAGCTGTTTTTT. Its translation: CAISKQGPTGELFF.

The CDR3 loop reads CAWSTSGGETQYF. The CDR3 DNA reads as TGTGCCTGGAGTACTAGCGGGGGAGAGACCCAGTACTTC. V is TRBV30 and J is TRBJ2-5; TRBD2 matches 11 bases. The germline V gene has CDR1 GTSNPN and CDR2 SVGIG (reference sequence). J lost 4 bases, V lost 2 bases, and 0 bases had no gene match. The CDR3 extends over 13 amino acids.

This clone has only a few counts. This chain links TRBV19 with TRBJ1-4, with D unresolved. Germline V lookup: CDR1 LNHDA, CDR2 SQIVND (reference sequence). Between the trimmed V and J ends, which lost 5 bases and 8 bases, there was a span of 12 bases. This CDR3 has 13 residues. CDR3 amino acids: CASSSPGQEKLFF. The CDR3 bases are TGTGCCAGTAGTTCCCCAGGCCAAGAAAAACTGTTTTTT.

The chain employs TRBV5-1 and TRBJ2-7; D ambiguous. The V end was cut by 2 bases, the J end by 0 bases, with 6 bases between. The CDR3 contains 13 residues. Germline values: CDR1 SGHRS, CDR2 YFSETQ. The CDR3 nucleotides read TGCGCCAGCAGCTTCCACAGCTCCTACGAGCAGTACTTC. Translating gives CASSFHSSYEQYF.

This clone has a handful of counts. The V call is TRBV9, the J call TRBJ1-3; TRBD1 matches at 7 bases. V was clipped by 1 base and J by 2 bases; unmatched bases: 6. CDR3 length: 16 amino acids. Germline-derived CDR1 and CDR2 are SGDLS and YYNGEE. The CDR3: CASSVTDRVTGNTIYF. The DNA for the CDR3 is TGTGCCAGCAGCGTAACCGACAGGGTAACTGGAAACACCATATATTTT.

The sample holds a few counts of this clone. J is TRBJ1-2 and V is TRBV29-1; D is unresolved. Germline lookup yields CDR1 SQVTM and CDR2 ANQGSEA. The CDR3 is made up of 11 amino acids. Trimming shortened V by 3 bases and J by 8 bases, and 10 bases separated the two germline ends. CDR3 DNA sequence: TGCAGCGTTGAGGGTGGAGGGGGCTACACCTTC. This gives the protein CSVEGGGGYTF. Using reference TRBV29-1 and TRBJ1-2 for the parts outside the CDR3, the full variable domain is SAVISQKPSRDICQRGTSLTIQCQVDSQVTMMFWYRQQPGQSLTLIATANQGSEATYESGFVIDKFPISRPNLTFSTLTVSNMSPEDSSIYLCSVEGGGGYTFGSGTRLTVV.